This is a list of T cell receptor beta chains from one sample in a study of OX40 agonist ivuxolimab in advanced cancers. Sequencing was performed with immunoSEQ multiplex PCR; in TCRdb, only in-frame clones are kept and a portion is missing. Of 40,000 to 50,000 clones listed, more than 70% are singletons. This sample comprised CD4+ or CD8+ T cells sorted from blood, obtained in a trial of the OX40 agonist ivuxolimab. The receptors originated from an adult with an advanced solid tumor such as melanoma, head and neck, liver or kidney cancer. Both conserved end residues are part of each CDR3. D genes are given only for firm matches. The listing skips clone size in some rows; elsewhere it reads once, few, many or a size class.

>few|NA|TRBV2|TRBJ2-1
TGTGCCAGCAAGACAAGCTCCTACAATGAGCAGTTCTTC
CASKTSSYNEQFF
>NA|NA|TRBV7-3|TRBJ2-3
TGTGCCAGCAGCTCGGAGAGGCGGGATACGCAGTATTTT
CASSSERRDTQYF
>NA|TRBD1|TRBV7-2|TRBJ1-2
TGTGCCAGCAGAGCTACGTCCGGGACAGGACCCTATGGCTACACCTTC
CASRATSGTGPYGYTF
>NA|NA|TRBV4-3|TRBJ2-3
TGCGCCAGCAGCCAAGTTGGTGGCGCAGATACGCAGTATTTT
CASSQVGGADTQYF
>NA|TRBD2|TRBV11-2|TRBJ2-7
TGTGCCAGCAGCTTAGGGACTAGCGGGGGGTACTCCGAGCAGTACTTC
CASSLGTSGGYSEQYF
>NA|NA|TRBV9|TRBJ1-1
TGTGCCAGCAGCGCGGGACCGAACACTGAAGCTTTCTTT
CASSAGPNTEAFF
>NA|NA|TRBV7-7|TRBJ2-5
TGTGCTAGCAGCGAAGGAGGACCTACGGCCCAGTACTTC
CASSEGGPTAQYF
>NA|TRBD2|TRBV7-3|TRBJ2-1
TGTGCCAGCAGCTTATCCGGGGGGGCAAATCATGAGCAGTTCTTC
CASSLSGGANHEQFF
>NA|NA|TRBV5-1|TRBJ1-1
TGCGCCAGCAGCTTATCTACATCGAACACTGAAGCTTTCTTT
CASSLSTSNTEAFF
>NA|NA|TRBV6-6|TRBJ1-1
TGTGCCAGCAGCTCACATCTTCTGGACAGCTATGAAGCTTTCTTT
CASSSHLLDSYEAFF
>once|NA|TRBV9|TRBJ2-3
TGTGCCAGCAGCGTAGTCAGCACAGATACGCAGTATTTT
CASSVVSTDTQYF
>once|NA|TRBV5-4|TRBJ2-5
TGTGCCAGCAGCGCCCCGAGAGAACAAGAGACCCAGTACTTC
CASSAPREQETQYF
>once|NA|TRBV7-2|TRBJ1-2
TGTGCCAGCAGCTTAGTTACCGTTGGCTACACCTTC
CASSLVTVGYTF
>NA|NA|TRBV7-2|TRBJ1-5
TGTGCCAGCAGCTGGCGACAGGGCAATCAGCCCCAGCATTTT
CASSWRQGNQPQHF
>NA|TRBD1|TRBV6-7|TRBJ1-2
TGTGCCAGCAGGTACGACAGGGGTCCGTCAACCTATGGCTACACCTTC
CASRYDRGPSTYGYTF
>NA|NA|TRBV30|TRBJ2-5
TGTGCCTGGAATTACGGAGGGCAAGAGACCCAGTACTTC
CAWNYGGQETQYF
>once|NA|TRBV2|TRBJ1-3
TGTGCCAGCAGCGTCCAGAACACCATATATTTT
CASSVQNTIYF
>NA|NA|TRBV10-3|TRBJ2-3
TGTGCCATGCGGGACTCCAAAGATACGCAGTATTTT
CAMRDSKDTQYF
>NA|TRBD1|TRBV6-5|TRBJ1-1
TGTGCCAGCAGTTACTCACAGGGGAAAGCTTTCTTT
CASSYSQGKAFF
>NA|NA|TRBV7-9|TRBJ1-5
TGTGCCAGCAGCTACAGGGACCAGCCCCAGCATTTT
CASSYRDQPQHF
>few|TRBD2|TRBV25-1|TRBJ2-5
TGTGCCAGCAGTGGGAGTAGGGAGGGGGAGACCCAGTACTTC
CASSGSREGETQYF
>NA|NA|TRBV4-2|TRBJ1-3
TGTGCCAGCAGCCAGGAACAGGGAAACACCATATATTTT
CASSQEQGNTIYF
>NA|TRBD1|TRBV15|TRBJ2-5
TGTGCCACCAGCAAGAAGACAGGGGTCGAGACCCAGTACTTC
CATSKKTGVETQYF
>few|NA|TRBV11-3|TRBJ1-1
TGTGCCAGCAGCCCGGGGAGTGGAGCTTTCTTT
CASSPGSGAFF
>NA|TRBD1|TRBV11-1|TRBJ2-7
TGTGCCAGCAGCCCCTCCCCGGGACAGGGGATTACGGGCGAGCAGTACTTC
CASSPSPGQGITGEQYF
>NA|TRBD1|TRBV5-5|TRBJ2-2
TGTGCCAGCAACCCCTATAGGGACAGGGCGAACACCGGGGAGCTGTTTTTT
CASNPYRDRANTGELFF
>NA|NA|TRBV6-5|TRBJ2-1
TGTGCCAGCAGTTATGAGGGCGCCTCCTACAATGAGCAGTTCTTC
CASSYEGASYNEQFF
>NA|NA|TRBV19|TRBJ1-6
TGTGCCAGTAGTATTCCGGGCACTTATTCACCCCTCCACTTT
CASSIPGTYSPLHF